The entry below gives a single TCR beta chain sequence along with its context. The target antigen is unknown. The data belong to a study of CD8 T cells in ankylosing spondylitis. Study conclusions and caveats: Blood from ankylosing spondylitis patients appeared to carry a characteristic eight-variant TCR beta motif.

TCRdb redid the calling of the 5' RACE reads with MiXCR, one entry per CDR3 protein. The repertoire holds a few hundred thousand distinct CDR3 sequences, with approximately 8% as singletons. The sequence was obtained from a male donor with ankylosing spondylitis. The source material was blood, either unsorted or a sorted T cell fraction (not recorded which).

CDR3 nucleotide sequence: TGTGCCAGCTCACCACCGCCGCAGTTCTATGGCTACACCTTC. Translated, it gives CASSPPPQFYGYTF. The rearrangement joins TRBV18 to TRBJ1-2; no reliable D call. Germline-derived CDR1 and CDR2 are KGHSH and LQKENI. V dropped 0 bases and J dropped 4 bases, with 9 bases sitting between them. The CDR3 consists of 14 residues.